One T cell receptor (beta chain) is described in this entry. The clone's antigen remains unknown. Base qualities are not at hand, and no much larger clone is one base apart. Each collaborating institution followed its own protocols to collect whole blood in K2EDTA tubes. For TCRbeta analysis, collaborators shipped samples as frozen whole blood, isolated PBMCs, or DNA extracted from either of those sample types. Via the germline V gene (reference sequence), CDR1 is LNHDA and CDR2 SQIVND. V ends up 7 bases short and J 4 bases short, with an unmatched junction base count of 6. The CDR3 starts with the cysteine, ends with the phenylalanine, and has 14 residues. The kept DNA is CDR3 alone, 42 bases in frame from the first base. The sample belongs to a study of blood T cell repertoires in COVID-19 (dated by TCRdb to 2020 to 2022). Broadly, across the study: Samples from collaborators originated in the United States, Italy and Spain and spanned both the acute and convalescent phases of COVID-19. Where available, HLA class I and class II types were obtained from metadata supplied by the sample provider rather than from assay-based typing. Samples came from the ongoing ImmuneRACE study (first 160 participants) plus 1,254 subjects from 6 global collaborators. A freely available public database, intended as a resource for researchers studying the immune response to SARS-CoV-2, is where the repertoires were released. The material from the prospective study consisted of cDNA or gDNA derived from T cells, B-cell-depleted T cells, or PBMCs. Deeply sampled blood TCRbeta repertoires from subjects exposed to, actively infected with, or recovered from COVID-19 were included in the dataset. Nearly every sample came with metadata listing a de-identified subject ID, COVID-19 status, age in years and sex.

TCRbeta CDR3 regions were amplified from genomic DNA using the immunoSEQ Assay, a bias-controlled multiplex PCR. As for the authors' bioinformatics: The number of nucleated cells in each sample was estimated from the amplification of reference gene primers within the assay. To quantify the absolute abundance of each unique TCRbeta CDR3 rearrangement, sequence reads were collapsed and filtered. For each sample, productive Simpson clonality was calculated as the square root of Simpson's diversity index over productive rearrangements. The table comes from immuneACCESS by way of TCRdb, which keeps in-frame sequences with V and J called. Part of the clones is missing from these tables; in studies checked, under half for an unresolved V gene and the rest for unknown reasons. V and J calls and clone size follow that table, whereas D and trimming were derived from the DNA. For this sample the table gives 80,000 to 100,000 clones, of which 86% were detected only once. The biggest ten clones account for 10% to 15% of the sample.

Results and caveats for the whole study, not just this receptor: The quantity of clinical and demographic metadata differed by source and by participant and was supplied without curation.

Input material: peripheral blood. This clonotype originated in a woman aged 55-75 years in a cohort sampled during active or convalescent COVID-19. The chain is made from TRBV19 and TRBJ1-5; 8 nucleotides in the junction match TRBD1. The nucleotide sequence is TGTGCCAGTACCGACAGGGGATCAAATCAGCCCCAGCATTTT. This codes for CASTDRGSNQPQHF.